The 20 T cell receptor beta chains below come from one sample, sequenced in a study of read filtering for tumor transcriptome and immune sequencing. The library was built from about 400 ng RNA with molecular barcoded adaptors for alpha/delta and beta/gamma chains. TCRdb reprocessed the reads via MiXCR and lists one record per CDR3 protein. The repertoire consists of about 35,000 distinct CDR3 sequences, with roughly an eighth occurring once and the leading ten covering 6% to 7%. The sequenced sample was a population of CD138-negative cells sorted from bone marrow. These receptor sequences come from a donor at least 40 years old with multiple myeloma.

This clonotype was observed a handful of times. The CDR3 does not close with the conserved phenylalanine or tryptophan, likely indicating a read error. V and J are TRBV29-1 and TRBJ2-3; 8 bases map to TRBD1. The trim removed 4 bases at V and 3 bases at J, leaving 6 bases unmatched. This CDR3 is built from 14 residues. The germline CDR1 and CDR2 sequences are SQVTM and ANQGSEA. The CDR3 protein is CSVVSGGWTDTQYL. CDR3 bases: TGCAGCGTTGTGTCAGGGGGCTGGACAGATACGCAGTATCTT.

The table lists this clonotype with many counts. An end of the junction differs from the germline gene, which may be a read error. This sequence joins TRBV29-1 and TRBJ1-4; 10 bases are shared with TRBD1. The germline V gene has CDR1 SQVTM and CDR2 ANQGSEA. The CDR3 has 14 amino acids. The CDR3 loop reads CSVGTGGTNEKRVF. CDR3 DNA: TGCAGCGTTGGGACAGGGGGAACTAATGAAAAACGGGTTTTT.

This clonotype was counted many times. The chain has TRBV28 and TRBJ1-5; no reliable D call. V was pared by 4 bases and J by 7 bases, with 8 bases between. The germline gives CDR1 MDHEN, CDR2 SYDVKM. This CDR3 has 12 amino acids. The CDR3 spells CASSSGPQPQHF. The CDR3 DNA sequence: TGTGCCAGCAGTTCCGGTCCGCAGCCCCAGCATTTT.

The rearrangement links TRBV6-1 to TRBJ2-5; TRBD2 agrees at 8 bases. The CDR3 is 17 amino acids. Trimming took 7 bases from V and 4 from J; bases not matched to a gene: 17. Germline values: CDR1 MNHNS, CDR2 SASEGT. CDR3 sequence: CASTQRVAGTLGETQYF. Written as DNA, the CDR3 is TGTGCCAGCACGCAAAGGGTAGCGGGAACCCTTGGAGAGACCCAGTACTTC.

This clonotype has at least ten counts. V usage is TRBV5-1 and J usage is TRBJ2-5; maybe TRBD2 (7 bases). The V and J ends lost 4 bases and 5 bases respectively, with 18 bases between them. CDR3 length: 15 amino acids. The germline V gene encodes CDR1 SGHRS and CDR2 YFSETQ. CDR3 sequence (DNA): TGCGCCAGCAGCCTACCGGGACTAAGGGGGGAGACCCAGTACTTC. Its translation is CASSLPGLRGETQYF.

This clonotype appeared many times. The chain couples TRBV7-9 to TRBJ2-1; the D is unclear. Germline CDR1 is SEHNR and CDR2 is FQNEAQ (reference sequence). Trimming shortened V by 1 base and J by 0 bases, and 4 bases separated the two germline ends. The CDR3 has 14 residues. The CDR3: CASSLDSSYNEQFF. The CDR3, as DNA: TGTGCCAGCAGCTTAGACTCCTCCTACAATGAGCAGTTCTTC.

The chain couples TRBV29-1 to TRBJ1-1, with D possibly TRBD1 on 5 matching bases. The CDR3 is made up of 13 amino acids. In germline, CDR1 is SQVTM, CDR2 ANQGSEA. Between the trimmed V and J ends, which lost 4 bases and 2 bases, there was a span of 11 bases. DNA of the CDR3: TGCAGCGTTGGCGGGGGGGACAACACTGAAGCTTTCTTT. Its protein is CSVGGGDNTEAFF.

This sequence joins TRBV5-4 and TRBJ2-5; the D gene is possibly TRBD1 (6 bases). CDR1 and CDR2 (germline): SGHNT, YYREEE (reference sequence). Trimming pared 8 bases from V and 1 base from J, leaving 18 bases between. The CDR3 length is 15 residues. Here the CDR3 DNA reads TGTGCCAGTCGACCCCGGGACACCATCCAAGAGACCCAGTACTTC. Amino acids: CASRPRDTIQETQYF.

This clonotype was recorded many times. CDR3 amino acids: CARPFGGRKDTQYF. The CDR3 region has the DNA TGTGCCCGCCCATTCGGGGGGCGCAAAGATACGCAGTATTTT. The J gene is TRBJ2-3, the V gene TRBV6-5; D possibly corresponds to TRBD2 (7 bases). This CDR3 is 14 amino acids long. V lost 11 bases and J lost 5, with 20 bases in between. The germline V gene has CDR1 MNHEY and CDR2 SVGAGI.

This clonotype was counted ten times or more. This sequence joins TRBV30 and TRBJ1-1, with D perhaps TRBD1 (5 bases). The V gene's germline CDR1 is GTSNPN and CDR2 SVGIG (reference sequence). The CDR3 totals 12 residues. Trimming left V 5 bases short and J 6 bases short, with 13 bases between. This chain's CDR3 is CAWATALPEAFF. As DNA, the CDR3 is TGTGCCTGGGCGACAGCCCTCCCTGAAGCTTTCTTT.

This chain connects TRBV29-1 to TRBJ2-5; no clear D gene. Trimming left V 2 bases short and J 6 bases short, with 16 bases between. The CDR3 length is 14 residues. CDR1 and CDR2 (germline): SQVTM, ANQGSEA. CDR3 amino acids: CSVEPFSDPKTQYF. Written as DNA, the CDR3 is TGCAGCGTTGAACCTTTTTCTGATCCCAAGACCCAGTACTTC.

In the case of this clonotype: A junction end diverges from the germline sequence, so it may reflect a read error. The chain links TRBV11-3 to TRBJ2-3; 10 bases map to TRBD2. Germline-derived CDR1 and CDR2 are SGHNT and YENEEA. The CDR3 has 16 residues. CDR3 in DNA: TGTGCCAGCAGCTTAGGCAGCGGGGGGGCCGAAAATACGCCGTATTTT. It codes for CASSLGSGGAENTPYF. Full variable domain (missing parts from reference TRBV11-3 and TRBJ2-3): EAGVVQSPRYKIIEKKQPVAFWCNPISGHNTLYWYLQNLGQGPELLIRYENEEAVDDSQLPKDRFSAERLKGVDSTLKIQPAELGDSAVYLCASSLGSGGAENTPYFGPGTRLTVL.

The sample holds many counts of this clonotype. The genes are TRBV20-1 and TRBJ1-6; D is possibly TRBD1 (5 bases). Judging by the DNA end, TRBJ1-1 fits better; the J call may be wrong. CDR3 length equals 12 residues. Germline CDR1 DFQATT, CDR2 SNEGSKA (reference sequence). For the CDR3, the DNA is TGCAGTGCACCGACAGCAAGCACTGAAGCTTTCTTT. As protein: CSAPTASTEAFF.

The rearrangement uses TRBV20-1 and TRBJ2-6, with 10 bases matching TRBD2. CDR1 is DFQATT and CDR2 is SNEGSKA in the germline V gene (reference sequence). CDR3 length: 16 residues. Trimming took 2 bases from V and 2 from J; bases not matched to a gene: 3. CDR3 sequence: CSARSSGRAGANVLTF. CDR3 in DNA: TGCAGTGCTAGATCGAGCGGGAGGGCTGGGGCCAACGTCCTGACTTTC.

The V gene is TRBV12-3 or TRBV12-4, the J gene TRBJ1-5; tentative D call: TRBD1 (5 bases). V shed 5 bases and J shed 0 bases, with 11 bases lying between them. This CDR3 is built from 15 residues. CDR3 in amino acids: CASSPGAYSNQPQHF. CDR3 bases: TGTGCCAGCAGTCCTGGGGCGTATAGCAATCAGCCCCAGCATTTT.

In regard to this clonotype: This may be a read error, as it is one base from a much larger clone. The chain uses TRBV7-9 and TRBJ1-3; TRBD1 matches 7 bases. There are 16 residues in the CDR3. CDR1 and CDR2 from the germline V gene are SEHNR and FQNEAQ (reference sequence). Written as DNA, the CDR3 is TGTGCCAGCAGCCTAACAGGGGCGCAGGGTGGAGACACCATATATTTT. It specifies CASSLTGAQGGDTIYF.

As to this clonotype: A much larger clone sits a single nucleotide away, making a read error possible. This sequence joins TRBV7-6 and TRBJ1-5; no definite D call. The CDR3 covers 14 residues. The germline V gene has CDR1 SGHVS and CDR2 FNYEAQ. DNA of the CDR3: TGTGCCAGCAGCTTAGAAGGCAGCAATCAGACCCAGCATTTT. It encodes CASSLEGSNQTQHF.

In its sample, this clonotype was seen a few times. A much larger clone lies one base from this, so it may be a read error. This chain connects TRBV11-2 to TRBJ2-2; D is perhaps TRBD1 or TRBD2 (6 bases each). V shed 7 bases and J shed 4 bases, with 25 bases lying between them. The CDR3 length is 18 residues. Germline assignment: CDR1 SGHAT and CDR2 FQNNGV. CDR3 sequence reads: CASISGGGDGGGTGELFF. The CDR3 DNA is TGTGCCAGCATCAGCGGCGGTGGGGACGGGGGCGGCACCGGGGAGCTGTTTTTT.

This clonotype was detected many times. Being one base from a much bigger clone, this may be a read error. The chain combines TRBV27 with TRBJ2-1; D not certain. Germline values: CDR1 MNHEY, CDR2 SMNVEV (reference sequence). CDR3 length: 16 residues. For the CDR3, the DNA is TGTGCCAGCAGCAGTCTTGCGGTTTTCTCCTACAATGGGCAGTTCTTC. Translated: CASSSLAVFSYNGQFF.

A few counts support this clonotype. The chain recombines TRBV5-5 with TRBJ1-3, with D possibly TRBD1 on 5 matching bases. This CDR3 is 15 amino acids long. Germline CDR1 SGHKS, CDR2 YYEKEE (reference sequence). V was clipped by 4 bases and J by 3 bases, with 14 bases between them. The CDR3 sequence is CASSLTGAGGNTIYF. In DNA, the CDR3 is TGTGCCAGCAGCCTTACAGGCGCCGGTGGAAACACCATATATTTT.